One and the same sample provided the 30 T cell receptor beta chains below, sequenced in a study of regulatory T cells in long-lasting Graves disease. Noted time point: newly diagnosed GD, antithyroid drugs for less than 3 months. RNA from PBMCs was the source of the TCR library. Building of the TCR beta libraries involved iRepertoire HTBI primers and Arm-PCR of CDR3 regions. TCRdb used MiXCR to reprocess the multiplex PCR reads, holding one entry per CDR3 protein. This table holds about 520,000 distinct CDR3 sequences, around 12% found once. The same specimen was also included in a second study, on T cells in Graves' hyperthyroidism and ophthalmopathy.

Sample: peripheral blood mononuclear cells (PBMCs), taken at new diagnosis, from a patient treated with antithyroid drugs. The receptors derive from a woman aged 25 to 39 with Graves disease.

This clonotype was counted ten times or more. The CDR3 region is CASTEDRLYGYTF. The CDR3 nucleotides are TGTGCCAGCACCGAGGACAGGCTCTATGGCTACACCTTC. V is TRBV7-2 and J is TRBJ1-2, with 7 positions matching TRBD1. The CDR3 consists of 13 residues. Germline CDR1 reads SGHTA; CDR2 reads FQGNSA. V was clipped by 7 bases and J by 4 bases; unmatched bases: 6.

The chain carries TRBV4-1 and TRBJ2-7, with a tentative D call TRBD2 (7 bases). Germline lookup yields CDR1 MGHRA and CDR2 YSYEKL. The CDR3 runs to 15 residues. The ends were cut back, 5 bases at V and 1 base at J, with 15 bases in the middle. Written as DNA, the CDR3 is TGCGCCAGCAGCGGCCACAGGGAGGGGTCCTACGAGCAGTACTTC. Translating it yields CASSGHREGSYEQYF.

This clonotype was observed at least ten times. The chain uses TRBV24-1 and TRBJ2-5; D not certain. V lost 5 bases to trimming and J lost 3 bases, with 12 bases between them. This CDR3 has 14 amino acids. The germline CDR1 and CDR2 sequences are KGHDR and SFDVKD. The CDR3 is CATSVSGGKETQYF. The CDR3 DNA reads as TGTGCCACCAGTGTCTCGGGCGGCAAAGAGACCCAGTACTTC.

This clonotype was detected many times. J is TRBJ1-2 and V is TRBV24-1; 8 nucleotides line up with TRBD1. V shed 4 bases, J shed 7 bases, and the junction held 4 bases outside the gene matches. Germline V lookup: CDR1 KGHDR, CDR2 SFDVKD. CDR3 size: 13 residues. The chain's CDR3 is CATSEWDRSGYTF. In nucleotides, the CDR3 is TGTGCCACCAGTGAGTGGGACAGGAGTGGCTACACCTTC.

As regards this clonotype: Just one base apart from a much larger clone, this may be a read error. This sequence joins TRBV20-1 and TRBJ1-1, with D unresolved. Germline CDR1 DFQATT, CDR2 SNEGSKA (reference sequence). CDR3 length: 12 residues. CDR3 region: CSARRGFTEALF. CDR3 bases: TGCAGTGCCCGGCGGGGATTCACTGAAGCTCTCTTT.

This clonotype was seen many times. V gene TRBV28 combines with J gene TRBJ2-2; D may be TRBD1 (5 bases). V was shortened by 3 bases and J by 2 bases, with 13 bases between the two germline ends. Per the germline V gene, CDR1 is MDHEN and CDR2 is SYDVKM. This CDR3 is built from 16 residues. The CDR3 here is CASSLPRTLNTGELFF. In DNA form, the CDR3 reads TGTGCCAGCAGTTTGCCCAGGACACTCAACACCGGGGAGCTGTTTTTT.

This clonotype was picked up many times. The J gene is TRBJ2-3, the V gene TRBV28; TRBD1 aligns across 7 bases. With V trimmed by 8 bases and J by 3 bases, 14 bases remained unmatched. Germline V gene lookup returns CDR1 MDHEN and CDR2 SYDVKM. This CDR3 is 16 amino acids long. The CDR3 DNA reads TGTGCCAGCCGACTTATAGGGGGCTTGGGTACAGATACGCAGTATTTT. Protein sequence: CASRLIGGLGTDTQYF. The full variable domain, its missing parts supplied by reference TRBV28 and TRBJ2-3, is DVKVTQSSRYLVKRTGEKVFLECVQDMDHENMFWYRQDPGLGLRLIYFSYDVKMKEKGDIPEGYSVSREKKERFSLILESASTNQTSMYLCASRLIGGLGTDTQYFGPGTRLTVL.

This clonotype has ten or more counts. The V gene is TRBV3-1, the J gene TRBJ1-1; D is undetermined. CDR1 LGHDT and CDR2 YNNKEL come from the germline V gene (reference sequence). Trimming pared 2 bases from V and 9 bases from J, leaving 7 bases between. The length of the CDR3 is 11 residues. CDR3 sequence (DNA): TGTGCCAGCAGCCAATACAGCAAAGCTTTCTTT. It translates to CASSQYSKAFF.

This clonotype has ten or more counts. The genes are TRBV11-2 and TRBJ2-2, with D possibly matching TRBD2 (6 bases). This CDR3 has 15 amino acids. Germline V gene data show CDR1 as SGHAT and CDR2 as FQNNGV. Trimming left V 3 bases short and J 2 bases short, with 10 bases between. The CDR3 DNA is TGTGCCAGCAGCTTGGGGACTGCAAACACCGGGGAGCTGTTTTTT. It is translated as CASSLGTANTGELFF.

This clonotype was counted only a few times. V gene TRBV27 combines with J gene TRBJ2-7; a weak D match, TRBD1 (6 bases). This CDR3 region has 16 residues. V lost 6 bases and J lost 6, with 24 bases in between. Germline CDR1 is MNHEY and CDR2 is SMNVEV (reference sequence). The CDR3 DNA is TGTGCCAGCAGAACCGCGAGTGGGGGCTTGTTCGGCGAGCAGTACTTC. It codes for CASRTASGGLFGEQYF.

The J gene is TRBJ1-1, the V gene TRBV29-1, with 7 bases that match TRBD1. V shed 7 bases and J 0 bases; nucleotides not matched to a gene: 17. CDR3 length: 17 residues. CDR1 SQVTM and CDR2 ANQGSEA come from the germline V gene. CDR3 DNA: TGCAGCGGGCATTTGGTGGCCCCCAGGGGGATGAACACTGAAGCTTTCTTT. It is translated as CSGHLVAPRGMNTEAFF.

Ten or more counts support this clonotype. The J gene is TRBJ2-4, the V gene TRBV2; a possible D gene is TRBD2 (5 bases). Deletions cut 6 bases from V and 3 bases from J, with 15 bases between. The CDR3 sequence is 15 residues long. The germline V gene has CDR1 SNHLY and CDR2 FYNNEI. CDR3 nucleotide sequence: TGTGCCAGCAGAAAAGCCTCCGGGGACAAAAACATTCAGTACTTC. Residues: CASRKASGDKNIQYF.

There are many counts of this clonotype. The rearrangement links TRBV2 to TRBJ2-2; D is perhaps TRBD2 (6 bases). Germline V CDR1 and CDR2: SNHLY, FYNNEI. The CDR3 totals 12 residues. V lost 8 bases to trimming and J lost 5 bases, with 9 bases between them. CDR3 sequence (DNA): TGTGCCAGCTCGGGGAGGACCGGGGAGCTGTTTTTT. It codes for CASSGRTGELFF.

V usage is TRBV4-1 and J usage is TRBJ2-1, with D possibly matching TRBD2 (6 bases). Germline CDR1 reads MGHRA; CDR2 reads YSYEKL. This CDR3 has 17 amino acids. Trimming shortened V by 1 base and J by 0 bases, and 13 bases separated the two germline ends. The CDR3 loop is CASSQVAAGNSYNEQFF. CDR3 sequence (DNA): TGCGCCAGCAGCCAAGTTGCAGCGGGTAACTCCTACAATGAGCAGTTCTTC.

This clonotype was observed many times. V usage is TRBV2 and J usage is TRBJ2-1, with D tentatively TRBD1 (5 bases). Per the germline V gene, CDR1 is SNHLY and CDR2 is FYNNEI. The CDR3 covers 12 residues. V gave up 8 bases and J gave up 8 bases, with 13 bases separating them. DNA of the CDR3: TGTGCCAGCGGGCAGGACACCCATGAGCAGTTCTTC. Protein product: CASGQDTHEQFF.

About this clonotype: A much more abundant neighbour one base away suggests this may be a read error. This chain joins TRBV11-2 and TRBJ2-5; D perhaps matches TRBD1 (5 bases). The germline CDR1 and CDR2 sequences are SGHAT and FQNNGV. The CDR3 totals 15 residues. Trimming stripped 5 bases from V and 11 bases from J, with 24 bases between. CDR3 sequence reads: CASSSLSGAYNEQYF. DNA of the CDR3: TGTGCCAGCAGCAGCCTATCTGGGGCCTACAATGAGCAGTACTTC.

The table lists this clonotype with many counts. J is TRBJ1-1 and V is TRBV12-3 or TRBV12-4; 7 nucleotides line up with TRBD1. The CDR3 covers 17 residues. V was clipped by 1 base and J by 0 bases; unmatched bases: 8. The CDR3 nucleotides read TGTGCCAGCAGTTTAGAACCGGGCAGGGGGGTGAACACTGAAGCTTTCTTT. The encoded protein is CASSLEPGRGVNTEAFF.

This sequence joins TRBV5-1 and TRBJ2-3; 7 positions match TRBD1. Germline CDR1 and CDR2: SGHRS and YFSETQ. The length of the CDR3 is 15 residues. Trimming cost V 2 bases and J 6 bases; bases outside gene matches: 9. The CDR3 spells CASSFTTGSSDTQYF. CDR3 nucleotides: TGCGCCAGCAGCTTCACGACAGGGTCAAGTGATACGCAGTATTTT.

This clonotype has only one observation. This likely came from a read error, as a far larger clone is one base away. V is TRBV7-9 and J is TRBJ2-3, with a possible D match to TRBD2 (5 bases). This CDR3 contains 15 residues. V was clipped by 5 bases and J by 1 base, with 13 bases between them. The germline CDR1 and CDR2 sequences are SEHNR and FQNEAQ (reference sequence). The CDR3 DNA follows: TGTGCCAGCAGCCCCCGGGGAAGGGGCACAGATACGCAGTATTTT. Translating gives CASSPRGRGTDTQYF.

This clonotype was recorded many times. The gene calls are TRBV18 and TRBJ2-1; D uncertain. Trimming stripped 6 bases from V and 7 bases from J, with 13 bases between. CDR1 and CDR2 (germline): KGHSH, LQKENI. The CDR3 consists of 13 residues. In DNA form, the CDR3 reads TGTGCCAGCTCGTCAGCTCTAAATAATGAGCAGTTCTTC. Translation: CASSSALNNEQFF.

This clonotype was seen at least ten times. J is TRBJ2-3 and V is TRBV12-3 or TRBV12-4, with 13 bases lining up with TRBD2. V trimming: 6 bases; J trimming: 2 bases; junction bases outside the gene matches: 5. The CDR3 has 16 amino acids. In DNA, the CDR3 is TGTGCCAGCAGCACGACTAGCGGGAGGTTCACAGATACGCAGTATTTT. This translates into CASSTTSGRFTDTQYF.

This clonotype was detected ten times or more. This chain uses TRBV19 with TRBJ2-7; weak D call: TRBD2 (5 bases). Trimming removed 1 base from V and 6 bases from J, with 13 bases in between. Germline assignment: CDR1 LNHDA and CDR2 SQIVND (reference sequence). This CDR3 is 14 amino acids long. The CDR3 sequence is CASSIGGGLGEQYF. The CDR3 region has the DNA TGTGCCAGTAGTATAGGAGGAGGTTTGGGCGAGCAGTACTTC.

This clonotype was found many times. The rearrangement joins TRBV3-1 to TRBJ2-5; TRBD1 matches 9 bases. Unmatched junction bases numbered 4, after V lost 2 bases and J lost 6 bases. Germline V lookup: CDR1 LGHDT, CDR2 YNNKEL (reference sequence). This CDR3 is built from 14 residues. CDR3 DNA sequence: TGTGCCAGCAGCCAAACAGGGGGCACAAAGACCCAGTACTTC. This codes for CASSQTGGTKTQYF.

In its sample, this clonotype was seen many times. The V gene is TRBV19, the J gene TRBJ2-2, with 7 nucleotides matching TRBD2. Germline trimming cut 1 base from V and 5 bases from J; bases unmatched to any gene: 1. Per the germline V gene, CDR1 is LNHDA and CDR2 is SQIVND (reference sequence). The CDR3 is made up of 14 amino acids. CDR3 in amino acids: CASSIVGGTGELFF. Written as DNA, the CDR3 is TGTGCCAGTAGTATAGTCGGGGGGACCGGGGAGCTGTTTTTT.

In this sample, this clonotype turned up a few times. In DNA form, the CDR3 reads TGTGCCAGCAGTTATTCTCCTTTCGACAGGGCCAAAGAGACCCAGTACTTC. Its translation is CASSYSPFDRAKETQYF. This chain connects TRBV6-5 to TRBJ2-5, with 7 positions matching TRBD1. This CDR3 has 17 residues. Losses at the gene ends were 3 bases for V and 3 bases for J; bases not matched to a gene: 13. The germline gives CDR1 MNHEY, CDR2 SVGAGI.

This clonotype was seen ten or more times. The chain recombines TRBV29-1 with TRBJ1-2; 8 bases align to TRBD1. Germline trimming cut 2 bases from V and 4 bases from J; bases unmatched to any gene: 3. CDR3 length equals 13 residues. The germline gives CDR1 SQVTM, CDR2 ANQGSEA. Here the CDR3 DNA reads TGCAGCGTTGAAAGAGGGACAGGCTATGGCTACACCTTC. Translating gives CSVERGTGYGYTF.

This clonotype was recorded a few times. The V call is TRBV7-9, the J call TRBJ2-7, with 9 bases that match TRBD2. V lost 8 bases, J lost 0 bases, and 11 bases stayed unmatched. Germline CDR1 SEHNR, CDR2 FQNEAQ (reference sequence). This CDR3 spans 16 amino acids. The CDR3 protein is CASGGGVAGNSYEQYF. The CDR3 region has the DNA TGTGCCAGCGGCGGGGGGGTAGCGGGAAACTCCTACGAGCAGTACTTC. Looking up the rest from reference TRBV7-9 and TRBJ2-7 gives the full variable domain: DTGVSQNPRHKITKRGQNVTFRCDPISEHNRLYWYRQTLGQGPEFLTYFQNEAQLEKSRLLSDRFSAERPKGSFSTLEIQRTEQGDSAMYLCASGGGVAGNSYEQYFGPGTRLTVT.

In this sample, this clonotype turned up a few times. Mismatch with germline at one junction end may stem from a read error. The chain recombines TRBV29-1 with TRBJ1-2; 9 bases align to TRBD1. The germline gives CDR1 SQVTM, CDR2 ANQGSEA. This CDR3 contains 14 residues. In nucleotides, the CDR3 is TGCAGCGTTGAGGGGACAGGGTCTGAGTATGGCCACACCTTC. It is translated as CSVEGTGSEYGHTF.

The table lists this clonotype with many counts. The J gene is TRBJ2-1, the V gene TRBV27; perhaps D is TRBD1 or TRBD2 (5 bases each). V was shortened by 8 bases and J by 12 bases, with 14 bases between the two germline ends. Germline CDR1 reads MNHEY; CDR2 reads SMNVEV (reference sequence). The CDR3 is made up of 11 amino acids. The CDR3 here is CASGTARLQFF. The CDR3, as DNA: TGTGCCAGCGGGACCGCTCGTCTGCAGTTCTTC.

A note on this clonotype: This may be a read error, as it is one base from a much larger clone. This CDR3 fails to terminate in the conserved phenylalanine or tryptophan, so it likely reflects a read error. The CDR3 nucleotides read TGCGCCAGCAGCCAAGGACCCCGACCCGGGAGGGGAGAGACCCAGTACTTA. It specifies CASSQGPRPGRGETQYL. The chain joins TRBV4-1 to TRBJ2-5; 8 nucleotides match TRBD2. Looked up from germline, CDR1 is MGHRA and CDR2 is YSYEKL. V lost 1 base to trimming and J lost 4 bases; unmatched junction nucleotides: 11. The CDR3 covers 17 residues.